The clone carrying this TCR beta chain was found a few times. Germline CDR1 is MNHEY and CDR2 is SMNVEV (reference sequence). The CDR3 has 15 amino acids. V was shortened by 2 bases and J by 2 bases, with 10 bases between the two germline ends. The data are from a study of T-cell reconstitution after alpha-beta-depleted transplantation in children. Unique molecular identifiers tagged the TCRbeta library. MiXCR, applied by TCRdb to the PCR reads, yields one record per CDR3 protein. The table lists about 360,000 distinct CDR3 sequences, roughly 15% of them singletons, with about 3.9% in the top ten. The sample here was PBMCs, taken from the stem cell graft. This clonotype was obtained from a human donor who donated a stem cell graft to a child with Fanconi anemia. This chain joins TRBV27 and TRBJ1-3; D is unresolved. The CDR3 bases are TGTGCCAGCAGTTTAGGAGGGCCACCTGGAAACACCATATATTTT. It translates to CASSLGGPPGNTIYF.